Sequencing of this T cell receptor (beta chain) was carried out in a study of T cells after yellow fever vaccination (dated by TCRdb to about 2019). A note on the overall study: The SMART-Seq v4 Ultra Low Input RNA kit was used to prepare libraries from fractions with low cell numbers. To follow T-cell clones before and after primary and booster YFV17D yellow fever vaccination, bulk TCR alpha and beta repertoires were sequenced over time. Blood samples were taken at several timepoints before and after primary and secondary immunization, and bulk PBMC replicates and cell subsets were isolated. Two healthy male donors, one aged 18 to 30 and one aged 30 to 40 years, made up the cohort. Paper-wide results and their limitations: Compared with the primary T-cell response, the secondary T-cell response was faster but weaker, reaching its peak on day 5 rather than on day 15. Because the study included only two donors, the extent to which the findings can be generalized is limited. Because abundant contaminating clonotypes from the bulk population could be contained in FACS-sorted repertoires, computational filtering was required. After the booster, most of the clones that had expanded following primary vaccination were detected again (roughly 96% of CD4 and around 90% of CD8), which suggests that memory was broadly maintained. A small share of clonotypes was detected in both CD4 and CD8 compartments, with the overlap likely arising from convergent recombination.

The sample holds many counts of this clonotype. Its antigen is currently not known. It has no much larger one-base neighbor in the sample; base qualities were not kept. TCR cDNA was synthesized by 5'RACE template switching, through which a universal primer site and unique molecular identifiers were introduced. Priming of cDNA synthesis was performed from both the TCR alpha and TCR beta constant segments. Library amplification used two PCR steps, and the second PCR step added sample barcodes and sequencing adapters. Sequencing of libraries was performed on Illumina HiSeq 2500 (2x100 bp) or NovaSeq (2x150 bp). In the authors' own workflow: MIGEC handled demultiplexing of reads and collapsing into UMI consensus sequences, while MiXCR performed V(D)J alignment. Using edgeR on replicate PBMC samples, clonotypes were called vaccine-responding if FDR was below 0.01 and the log2 fold change was above 5 up to day 15. Each bulk clonotype was labeled CD4 or CD8 based on which sequenced repertoire, CD4 or CD8, contained the clonotype at higher abundance. TCRdb cleaned the public reads at Q25 with fastp, built clones with MiXCR and kept in-frame beta chains. Each record represents a unique CDR3 protein, reported with the most common genes and DNA among its rows. The V and J calls reflect TCRdb's pipeline rather than the authors' work. The sample table records about 74,000 distinct CDR3 sequences; about 6.6% of these occur just once. The top ten clonotypes cover about a third of the sample.

Interpreted using the paper, the treatment or condition label stands for: live attenuated yellow fever vaccine strain. A standard Ficoll-Paque protocol was used to isolate PBMCs from peripheral blood. Dynabeads CD4 and CD8 positive selection kits were used to isolate the CD4 and CD8 T-cell fractions. RNA was extracted with TriZol from bulk PBMCs, CD4 and CD8 fractions, and dextramer-positive and dextramer-negative fractions. Per the germline V gene (reference sequence), MNHEY is the CDR1 and SMNVEV is the CDR2. The junction carries 6 bases between V and J, which are trimmed by 5 bases and 7 bases respectively. From its cysteine to its phenylalanine, the CDR3 spans 11 amino acids. The retained sequence is limited to the CDR3, 33 bases, with the frame set at the first base.

This specimen consisted of CD8+ T cells sorted from PBMCs, obtained 5 to 6 days after the first yellow fever vaccination. The origin of this receptor is a man in his late teens or twenties who received the YFV17D yellow fever vaccine. This chain is built from TRBV27 and TRBJ2-1; TRBD2 is a possible D gene, resting on 5 matching bases. The CDR3 protein: CASSGGNEQFF. The DNA reads as follows: TGTGCCAGCAGTGGAGGTAATGAGCAGTTCTTC.